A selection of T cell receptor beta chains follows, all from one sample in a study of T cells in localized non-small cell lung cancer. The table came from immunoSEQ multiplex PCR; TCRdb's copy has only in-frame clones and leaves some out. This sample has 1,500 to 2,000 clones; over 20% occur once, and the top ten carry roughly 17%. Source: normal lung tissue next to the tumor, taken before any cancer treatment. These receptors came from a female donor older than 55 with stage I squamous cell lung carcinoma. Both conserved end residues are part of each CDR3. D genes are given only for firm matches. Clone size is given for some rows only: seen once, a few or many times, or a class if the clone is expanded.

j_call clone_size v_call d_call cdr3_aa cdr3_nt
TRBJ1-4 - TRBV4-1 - CASSQGEELSEKLFF TGCGCCAGCAGCCAAGGAGAGGAATTGAGTGAAAAACTGTTTTTT
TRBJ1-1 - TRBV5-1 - CASSNLGTGNTEAFF TGCGCCAGCAGCAACCTAGGGACCGGCAACACTGAAGCTTTCTTT
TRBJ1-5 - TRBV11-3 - CASSLGVGFNQPQHF TGTGCCAGCAGCTTGGGCGTGGGGTTTAATCAGCCCCAGCATTTT
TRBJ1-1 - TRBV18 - CASSPPFLNTEAFF TGTGCCAGCTCACCACCGTTCCTGAACACTGAAGCTTTCTTT
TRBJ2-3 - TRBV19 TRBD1 CASSQQGARDTQYF TGTGCCAGTAGTCAACAGGGGGCGCGGGATACGCAGTATTTT
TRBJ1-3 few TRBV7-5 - CASRLEGSDSGNTIYF TGTGCCAGCAGGCTCGAAGGGTCAGACTCTGGAAACACCATATATTTT
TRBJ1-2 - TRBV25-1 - CASSEGGQTALYGYTF TGTGCCAGCAGTGAAGGGGGGCAGACAGCTCTCTATGGCTACACCTTC
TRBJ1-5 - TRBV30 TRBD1 CAWGGQGRNQPQHF TGTGCCTGGGGCGGACAGGGAAGGAATCAGCCCCAGCATTTT
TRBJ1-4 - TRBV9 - CASSVDGRINEKLFF TGTGCCAGCAGCGTAGATGGCAGGATTAATGAAAAACTGTTTTTT
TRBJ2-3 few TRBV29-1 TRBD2 CSVGTSGADTQYF TGCAGCGTTGGGACTAGCGGGGCAGATACGCAGTATTTT
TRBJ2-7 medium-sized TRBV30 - CAWRHPAGEQYF TGTGCCTGGAGGCATCCCGCGGGGGAGCAGTACTTC
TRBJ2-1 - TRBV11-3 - CASSPRGDSSYNEQFF TGTGCCAGCAGCCCTCGGGGGGACAGCTCCTACAATGAGCAGTTCTTC
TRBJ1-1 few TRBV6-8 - CASRRGFNREYTEAFF TGTGCCAGCAGAAGGGGATTTAACAGGGAGTATACTGAAGCTTTCTTT
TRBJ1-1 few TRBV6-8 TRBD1 CASSPGQGALMNTEAFF TGTGCCAGCAGTCCCGGACAGGGGGCCCTAATGAACACTGAAGCTTTCTTT
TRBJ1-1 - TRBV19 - CASSPRRAEAFF TGTGCCAGTAGTCCTCGGAGGGCTGAAGCTTTCTTT
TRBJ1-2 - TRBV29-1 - CSVEPGQRGGYTF TGCAGCGTCGAACCAGGACAGAGGGGAGGCTACACCTTC
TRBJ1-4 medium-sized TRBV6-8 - CASRDSTTNEKLFF TGTGCCAGCAGGGACAGTACAACTAATGAAAAACTGTTTTTT
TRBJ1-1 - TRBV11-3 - CASSLSPGDTEAFF TGTGCCAGCAGCTTATCGCCGGGGGACACTGAAGCTTTCTTT
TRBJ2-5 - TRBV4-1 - CASSRGDGGETQYF TGCGCCAGCAGCCGCGGCGACGGGGGAGAGACCCAGTACTTC
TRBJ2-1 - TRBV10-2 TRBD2 CASSEPGLAGGSEQFF TGCGCCAGCAGTGAACCTGGACTAGCGGGGGGAAGTGAGCAGTTCTTC
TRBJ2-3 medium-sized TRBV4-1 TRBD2 CASSQEAAMAGGLFDTQYF TGCGCCAGCAGCCAAGAAGCAGCGATGGCGGGGGGGCTGTTTGATACGCAGTATTTT
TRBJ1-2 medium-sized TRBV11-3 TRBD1 CASSYRGQNYGYTF TGTGCCAGCAGCTACAGGGGCCAGAACTATGGCTACACCTTC
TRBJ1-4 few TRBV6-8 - CASSYSGTTDEKLFF TGTGCCAGCAGTTATTCCGGGACCACGGATGAAAAACTGTTTTTT
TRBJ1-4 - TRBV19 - CASSLRQRREKLFF TGTGCCAGTAGTCTCCGTCAAAGAAGGGAAAAACTGTTTTTT
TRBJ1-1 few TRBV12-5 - CASGQSRALLRGTEAFF TGTGCTAGTGGTCAGTCCCGGGCCCTCCTACGAGGCACTGAAGCTTTCTTT
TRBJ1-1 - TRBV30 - CAWSVRRTGRNTEAFF TGTGCCTGGAGTGTACGAAGGACGGGGAGGAACACTGAAGCTTTCTTT
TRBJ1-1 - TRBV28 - CASSLFRGTMNTEAFF TGTGCCAGCAGTTTATTCAGGGGAACAATGAACACTGAAGCTTTCTTT
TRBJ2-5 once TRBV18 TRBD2 CASSPPAGRETQYF TGTGCCAGCTCACCACCGGCCGGGAGGGAGACCCAGTACTTC
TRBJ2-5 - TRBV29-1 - CSVNTGAPGTQYF TGCAGCGTTAACACCGGGGCCCCTGGGACCCAGTACTTC
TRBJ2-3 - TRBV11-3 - CASSSLQGGGTDTQYF TGTGCCAGCAGCTCCTTACAGGGAGGGGGCACAGATACGCAGTATTTT
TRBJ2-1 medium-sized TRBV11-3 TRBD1 CASSRIQGVRVPNNEQFF TGTGCCAGCAGCCGCATACAGGGGGTCAGGGTCCCAAACAATGAGCAGTTCTTC
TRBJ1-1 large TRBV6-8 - CASSRSGMSTEAFF TGTGCCAGCAGTCGCAGTGGAATGAGCACTGAAGCTTTCTTT
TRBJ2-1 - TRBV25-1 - CASSDRRVLYNEQFF TGTGCCAGCAGTGACCGTAGGGTCCTTTACAATGAGCAGTTCTTC
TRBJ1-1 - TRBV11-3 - CASSLGQAGDTEAFF TGTGCCAGCAGCTTAGGGCAGGCCGGGGACACTGAAGCTTTCTTT
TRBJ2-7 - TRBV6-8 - CASSFGARYEQYF TGTGCCAGCAGTTTCGGGGCTCGCTACGAGCAGTACTTC
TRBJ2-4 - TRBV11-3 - CASSVGGAKNIQYF TGTGCCAGCAGCGTGGGGGGAGCCAAAAACATTCAGTACTTC
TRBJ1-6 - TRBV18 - CASSLSGVINSPLHF TGTGCCAGCTCCCTCAGTGGAGTAATTAATTCACCCCTCCACTTT
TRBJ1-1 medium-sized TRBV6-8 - CASTYGKSTEAFF TGTGCCAGCACATACGGTAAGAGCACTGAAGCTTTCTTT
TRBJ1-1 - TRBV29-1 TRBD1 CSAWTGNTEAFF TGCAGCGCCTGGACAGGGAACACTGAAGCTTTCTTT
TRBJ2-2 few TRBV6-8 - CASSYSRLEHTGELFF TGTGCCAGCAGTTACTCGCGCCTAGAGCACACCGGGGAGCTGTTTTTT
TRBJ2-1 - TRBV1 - CASSQELGRGLNEQFF TGCGCCAGCAGCCAAGAATTGGGCAGGGGGCTTAATGAGCAGTTCTTC
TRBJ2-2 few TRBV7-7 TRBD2 CASSLFRGLVGLNTGELFF TGTGCCAGCAGCTTATTTAGAGGACTAGTGGGGTTGAACACCGGGGAGCTGTTTTTT
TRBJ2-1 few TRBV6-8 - CASSIAFYNEQFF TGTGCCAGCAGTATCGCCTTCTACAATGAGCAGTTCTTC
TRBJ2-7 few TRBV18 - CASSSAGAFHEQYF TGTGCCAGCTCATCCGCAGGGGCTTTCCACGAGCAGTACTTC
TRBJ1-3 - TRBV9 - CASSATGSGSGNTIYF TGTGCCAGCAGCGCCACAGGGTCAGGATCTGGAAACACCATATATTTT
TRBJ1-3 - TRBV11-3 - CASSRGGDGGNTIYF TGTGCCAGCAGCCGAGGGGGGGATGGTGGAAACACCATATATTTT
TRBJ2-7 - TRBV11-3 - CASSPNPYGGYEQYF TGTGCCAGCAGCCCGAATCCGTACGGGGGCTACGAGCAGTACTTC
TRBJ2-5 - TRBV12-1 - CASSPCTGGETQYF TGTGCCAGCAGCCCATGTACAGGGGGAGAGACCCAGTACTTC
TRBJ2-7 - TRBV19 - CASSIGLRSYEQYF TGTGCCAGTAGTATCGGCCTTAGGTCCTACGAGCAGTACTTC
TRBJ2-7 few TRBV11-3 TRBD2 CASSLGTSGGIYEQYF TGTGCCAGCAGCTTAGGGACTAGCGGGGGAATCTACGAGCAGTACTTC
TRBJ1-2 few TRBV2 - CASSIGSGGGRDGYTF TGTGCCAGCAGTATAGGTTCGGGTGGGGGTAGAGATGGCTACACCTTC
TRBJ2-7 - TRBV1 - CASSLGQDEQYF TGCGCCAGCAGCCTTGGACAGGACGAGCAGTACTTC
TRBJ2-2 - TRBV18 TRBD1 CASSPPSTGLAGELFF TGTGCCAGCTCACCACCCTCGACAGGGTTGGCCGGGGAGCTGTTTTTT
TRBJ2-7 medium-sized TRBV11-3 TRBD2 CASSFRNSGDDEQYF TGTGCCAGCAGCTTTCGGAATAGCGGGGACGACGAGCAGTACTTC
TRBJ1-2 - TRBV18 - CASSRARGETYGYTF TGTGCCAGCTCTCGGGCAAGGGGGGAGACCTATGGCTACACCTTC
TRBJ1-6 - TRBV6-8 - CASRDNNSPLHF TGTGCCAGCAGGGACAATAATTCACCCCTCCACTTT
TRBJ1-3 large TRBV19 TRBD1 CASSRRQGKYGNTIYF TGTGCCAGTAGTAGGCGACAGGGAAAATATGGAAACACCATATATTTT
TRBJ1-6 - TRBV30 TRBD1 CAWTMGDRDSPLHF TGTGCCTGGACCATGGGGGACAGGGATTCACCCCTCCACTTT
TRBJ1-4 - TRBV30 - CAWGVGATNEKLFF TGTGCCTGGGGCGTGGGCGCAACTAATGAAAAACTGTTTTTT
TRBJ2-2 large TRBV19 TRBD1 CASTGSQGAYTGELFF TGTGCCAGTACGGGTTCGCAGGGGGCCTACACCGGGGAGCTGTTTTTT